Presented here are 3 T cell receptor beta chains from one specimen sequenced in a study of low-dose radiotherapy and immunotherapy resistance in tumors. Time point indicated: before trial treatment. Covering alpha and beta chains, TRAV- and TRBV-specific primers were used for the first-strand cDNA. TCRs were amplified for approximately 22 PCR cycles with a constant-region primer and V-primer adapter. A single record per CDR3 protein comes from TCRdb applying MiXCR to the reads. The repertoire includes roughly 60,000 distinct CDR3 sequences, about 23% of them detected once, and approximately 5.4% sits in the top ten. Specimen: PBMCs, collected before treatment. The origin of the receptors is a male donor with prostate cancer.

This clonotype has ten or more counts. The rearrangement links TRBV19 to TRBJ2-1; D is ambiguous. Germline CDR1 is LNHDA and CDR2 is SQIVND (reference sequence). The ends were cut back, 8 bases at V and 0 bases at J, with 11 bases in the middle. The CDR3 runs 14 residues. The DNA of the CDR3 is TGTGCCAGTGGTCTCGCAAGCTCCTACAATGAGCAGTTCTTC. Translating gives CASGLASSYNEQFF.

In this sample, this clonotype is medium-sized. This sequence joins TRBV6-2 or TRBV6-3 and TRBJ1-5; D gene unclear. Between the trimmed V and J ends, which lost 4 bases and 7 bases, there was a span of 17 bases. The CDR3 runs to 15 residues. CDR1 is MNHEY and CDR2 is SVGEGT in the germline V gene. As DNA, the CDR3 is TGTGCCAGCAGTTTTAGGCTGACGTCCCCCCAGCCCCAGCATTTT. The encoded protein is CASSFRLTSPQPQHF.

This clonotype came up many times. This rearrangement joins TRBV13 to TRBJ2-7, with 10 bases lining up with TRBD2. V was pared by 4 bases and J by 4 bases, with 10 bases of the junction left unmatched. This CDR3 has 16 amino acids. From germline, CDR1 is PRHDT and CDR2 FYEKMQ (reference sequence). Here the CDR3 reads CASSSIEVAGGYEQYF. The CDR3 bases are TGTGCCAGCAGCTCAATAGAGGTAGCGGGGGGATACGAGCAGTACTTC.